The 26 T cell receptor beta chains given below trace back to one sample, sequenced in a study of OX40 agonist ivuxolimab in advanced cancers. The method was immunoSEQ multiplex PCR; TCRdb's version includes in-frame clones alone and lacks a portion of them. The data hold nearly 60,000 clones, with 75% to 90% observed a single time. The sequencing used CD4+ or CD8+ T cells sorted from blood, collected in a trial of the OX40 agonist ivuxolimab. The receptors shown here come from an adult with an advanced solid tumor such as melanoma, head and neck, liver or kidney cancer.

With respect to this clone: Mismatch with germline at one junction end may stem from a read error. This chain connects TRBV7-7 to TRBJ2-2, with TRBD1 identical over 7 bases. CDR1 is SSHAT, CDR2 FNYEAQ, per germline (reference sequence). The CDR3 totals 16 residues. The CDR3 bases are TGTGCTAGCAGCCATCCTGGGACAGTGAACACCGGGGAGCTGTTTTTT. Its protein product is CASSHPGTVNTGELFF. Full variable domain (missing parts from reference TRBV7-7 and TRBJ2-2): GAGVSQSPRYKVTKRGQDVTLRCDPISSHATLYWYQQALGQGPEFLTYFNYEAQPDKSGLPSDRFSAERPEGSISTLTIQRTEQRDSAMYRCASSHPGTVNTGELFFGEGSRLTVL.

The J gene is TRBJ2-2, the V gene TRBV5-1; 11 nucleotides match TRBD1. CDR3 length: 16 residues. The V gene's germline CDR1 is SGHRS and CDR2 YFSETQ. V was clipped by 3 bases and J by 6 bases; unmatched bases: 7. CDR3 sequence (DNA): TGCGCCAGCAGCTCGGACAGGGGGCCTAGGTCCGGGGAGCTGTTTTTT. This encodes CASSSDRGPRSGELFF. The whole variable domain, remainder taken from reference TRBV5-1 and TRBJ2-2, is KAGVTQTPRYLIKTRGQQVTLSCSPISGHRSVSWYQQTPGQGLQFLFEYFSETQRNKGNFPGRFSGRQFSNSRSEMNVSTLELGDSALYLCASSSDRGPRSGELFFGEGSRLTVL.

The chain couples TRBV7-2 to TRBJ2-7, with 7 bases that match TRBD1. From germline, CDR1 is SGHTA and CDR2 FQGNSA. Germline trimming cut 5 bases from V and 4 bases from J; bases unmatched to any gene: 11. This CDR3 spans 15 amino acids. CDR3 DNA sequence: TGTGCCAGCAGCCCCCACACAGGGGTGGAATACGAGCAGTACTTC. It yields the protein CASSPHTGVEYEQYF.

The V call is TRBV7-6, the J call TRBJ1-5, with D possibly TRBD1 on 5 matching bases. Germline V gene sequence: CDR1 SGHVS, CDR2 FNYEAQ. Trimming cost V 1 base and J 7 bases, with 11 bases left between them. The length of the CDR3 is 14 residues. The CDR3 reads CASSLGGGDQPQHF. The DNA for the CDR3 is TGTGCCAGCAGCTTAGGCGGGGGGGACCAGCCCCAGCATTTT.

This clone was picked up one time. The chain employs TRBV5-1 and TRBJ2-7, with no clear D. The CDR3 spans 13 residues. Per the germline V gene, CDR1 is SGHRS and CDR2 is YFSETQ. V was pared by 5 bases and J by 0 bases, with 9 bases between. The CDR3 sequence is CASRRSSSYEQYF. The CDR3 nucleotides are TGCGCCAGCAGAAGGAGTAGCTCCTACGAGCAGTACTTC.

The chain joins TRBV6-6 to TRBJ1-2, with 11 bases matching TRBD1. The CDR3 has 14 residues. Germline V gene data show CDR1 as MNHNY and CDR2 as SVGAGI (reference sequence). With V trimmed by 0 bases and J by 10 bases, 4 bases remained unmatched. For the CDR3, the DNA is TGTGCCAGCAGTTACTCCGGGACAGGGGGGTCCTACACCTTC. Translation gives CASSYSGTGGSYTF.

The J gene is TRBJ2-1, the V gene TRBV30; D gene uncertain. From germline, CDR1 is GTSNPN and CDR2 SVGIG (reference sequence). The V end was cut by 0 bases, the J end by 8 bases, with 14 bases between. The CDR3 is made up of 14 amino acids. The CDR3 spells CAWSVPPLADEQFF. DNA of the CDR3: TGTGCCTGGAGTGTGCCCCCCCTCGCTGATGAGCAGTTCTTC. The full variable domain, rest sourced from reference TRBV30 and TRBJ2-1, is SQTIHQWPATLVQPVGSPLSLECTVEGTSNPNLYWYRQAAGRGLQLLFYSVGIGQISSEVPQNLSASRPQDRQFILSSKKLLLSDSGFYLCAWSVPPLADEQFFGPGTRLTVL.

The chain uses TRBV7-6 and TRBJ1-1; 12 nucleotides agree with TRBD1. From germline, CDR1 is SGHVS and CDR2 FNYEAQ. Trimming cost V 1 base and J 3 bases; bases outside gene matches: 15. CDR3 size: 20 residues. The CDR3 bases are TGTGCCAGCAGCTTAGACTGGGGACAGGGGGCGCTTGGAAAAGACACTGAAGCTTTCTTT. Protein product: CASSLDWGQGALGKDTEAFF.

The V call is TRBV2, the J call TRBJ1-4; no definite D call. V lost 2 bases and J lost 2, with 9 bases in between. This CDR3 has 15 amino acids. In germline, CDR1 is SNHLY, CDR2 FYNNEI. The CDR3, as DNA: TGTGCCAGCAGTGAAAGGGCGGCTACTAATGAAAAACTGTTTTTT. It yields the protein CASSERAATNEKLFF.

A single count supports this clone. The rearrangement links TRBV13 to TRBJ2-3; D gene uncertain. CDR3 size: 13 residues. Germline V gives CDR1 PRHDT, CDR2 FYEKMQ (reference sequence). Trimming removed 4 bases at V and 0 bases at J, with 5 bases between. The CDR3 nucleotides are TGTGCCAGCAGCTACTCTAGCACAGATACGCAGTATTTT. Its protein product is CASSYSSTDTQYF.

The chain employs TRBV19 and TRBJ2-3, with D uncertain. The CDR3 has 13 residues. CDR1 and CDR2 from the germline V gene are LNHDA and SQIVND (reference sequence). V lost 4 bases, J lost 7 bases, and 12 bases lay in between. The CDR3 DNA reads TGTGCCAGTAGTAAAACGGAGCCAAATACGCAGTATTTT. Translation gives CASSKTEPNTQYF.

The rearrangement joins TRBV5-1 to TRBJ2-1, with D perhaps TRBD1 (6 bases). V was trimmed by 1 base and J by 7 bases, leaving 12 bases between them. The CDR3 loop spans 14 amino acids. Germline CDR1 reads SGHRS; CDR2 reads YFSETQ. The CDR3 DNA is TGCGCCAGCAGCTTGACAGGGAGCGAGAATGAGCAGTTCTTC. Amino acids: CASSLTGSENEQFF.

V gene TRBV7-8 combines with J gene TRBJ1-1, with TRBD1 matching over 7 bases. The CDR3 is 14 residues long. Looked up from germline, CDR1 is SGHVS and CDR2 is FQNEAQ. The J segment lost 10 bases and the V segment lost 5 bases, leaving 13 bases of the junction unmatched. CDR3 sequence (DNA): TGTGCCAGCAGCCAAAGCGGGGTACAGGGGTTAGCTTTCTTT. This codes for CASSQSGVQGLAFF.

The chain couples TRBV28 to TRBJ2-1, with 11 bases that match TRBD2. Germline V gene lookup returns CDR1 MDHEN and CDR2 SYDVKM. V gave up 3 bases and J gave up 2 bases; unmatched junction bases: 6. The CDR3 totals 17 residues. CDR3 residues: CASSLILAGGTYNEQFF. The CDR3 DNA follows: TGTGCCAGCAGTTTGATCCTAGCGGGAGGCACCTACAATGAGCAGTTCTTC.

This clone occurred once. This chain links TRBV7-9 with TRBJ1-4, with D perhaps matching TRBD1 (5 bases). The CDR3 contains 15 residues. Trimming stripped 2 bases from V and 4 bases from J, with 11 bases between. Germline CDR1 SEHNR, CDR2 FQNEAQ (reference sequence). CDR3 amino acids: CASSLSGQGNEKLFF. Here the CDR3 DNA reads TGTGCCAGCAGCTTATCAGGCCAGGGTAATGAAAAACTGTTTTTT.

The chain uses TRBV7-3 and TRBJ2-3; D is unclear. This CDR3 has 15 residues. The germline gives CDR1 SGHTA, CDR2 FQGTGA. V was pared by 4 bases and J by 1 base, with 12 bases between. The DNA for the CDR3 is TGTGCCAGCAGCTCGGTGGCGGTAGGCACAGATACGCAGTATTTT. Its protein product is CASSSVAVGTDTQYF.

The V gene is TRBV7-9, the J gene TRBJ2-3; tentative D call: TRBD2 (5 bases). The CDR3 has 15 residues. Germline CDR1 and CDR2: SEHNR and FQNEAQ (reference sequence). The V and J ends lost 1 base and 2 bases respectively, with 10 bases between them. The CDR3 DNA follows: TGTGCCAGCAGCTTAGGGGGAGTTAACACAGATACGCAGTATTTT. Amino acid sequence: CASSLGGVNTDTQYF.

V is TRBV11-2 and J is TRBJ2-5; 10 bases agree with TRBD1. The J segment lost 5 bases and the V segment lost 5 bases, leaving 5 bases of the junction unmatched. This CDR3 has 14 amino acids. Germline V gene lookup returns CDR1 SGHAT and CDR2 FQNNGV. The CDR3 spells CASSPDRGRETQYF. In DNA, the CDR3 is TGTGCCAGCAGCCCTGACAGGGGGCGGGAGACCCAGTACTTC.

The table lists this clone with a count of one. The rearrangement links TRBV19 to TRBJ1-5; D call uncertain. Germline loops: CDR1 LNHDA, CDR2 SQIVND (reference sequence). The CDR3 extends over 17 amino acids. The ends were cut back, 0 bases at V and 0 bases at J, with 12 bases in the middle. The CDR3 DNA sequence: TGTGCCAGTAGTATAGATTTATCGGCCGTTAGCAATCAGCCCCAGCATTTT. Translated: CASSIDLSAVSNQPQHF.

V is TRBV5-5 and J is TRBJ2-7, with D possibly TRBD1 on 6 matching bases. The V gene's germline CDR1 is SGHKS and CDR2 YYEKEE (reference sequence). V was shortened by 4 bases and J by 3 bases, with 11 bases between the two germline ends. The CDR3 length is 13 residues. The CDR3 DNA reads TGTGCCAGCAGCACGTGGACAGTCTACGAGCAGTACTTC. This sequence encodes CASSTWTVYEQYF.

The chain uses TRBV4-1 and TRBJ2-1; 8 bases fit TRBD2. The V gene's germline CDR1 is MGHRA and CDR2 YSYEKL. The CDR3 spans 16 residues. The junction had 7 bases not matched to a gene; V was cut back by 3 bases and J by 3 bases. DNA for the CDR3: TGCGCCAGCAGCCACGCACCGGGACTAGACTACAATGAGCAGTTCTTC. It specifies CASSHAPGLDYNEQFF.

The chain combines TRBV11-3 with TRBJ2-1; 7 bases align to TRBD1. Germline V gene data show CDR1 as SGHNT and CDR2 as YENEEA. The CDR3 runs to 15 residues. V lost 1 base to trimming and J lost 2 bases; unmatched junction nucleotides: 2. CDR3 sequence: CASSLGQGAYNEQFF. The CDR3 DNA sequence: TGTGCCAGCAGCTTAGGTCAGGGGGCCTACAATGAGCAGTTCTTC.

The chain employs TRBV7-2 and TRBJ2-1; 7 positions match TRBD1. This CDR3 comprises 13 residues. Trimming took 6 bases from V and 12 from J; bases not matched to a gene: 11. Germline lookup yields CDR1 SGHTA and CDR2 FQGNSA. The DNA for the CDR3 is TGTGCCAGCAGTTACAGGGGAGAAGGTGTGCAGTTCTTC. Translated: CASSYRGEGVQFF. The full variable domain, in which reference TRBV7-2 and TRBJ2-1 provide the parts outside the CDR3, is GAGVSQSPSNKVTEKGKDVELRCDPISGHTALYWYRQSLGQGLEFLIYFQGNSAPDKSGLPSDRFSAERTGGSVSTLTIQRTQQEDSAVYLCASSYRGEGVQFFGPGTRLTVL.

CDR3 residues: CATSRDPAAGANVLTF. The CDR3 DNA follows: TGTGCCACCAGCAGAGATCCGGCAGCTGGGGCCAACGTCCTGACTTTC. The chain joins TRBV15 to TRBJ2-6; D call uncertain. The germline CDR1 and CDR2 sequences are LNHNV and YYDKDF (reference sequence). This CDR3 comprises 16 residues. V lost 0 bases and J lost 2, with 8 bases in between.

The gene calls are TRBV30 and TRBJ2-5; D is ambiguous. Deletions cut 2 bases from V and 4 bases from J, with 11 bases between. The length of the CDR3 is 13 residues. In germline, CDR1 is GTSNPN, CDR2 SVGIG (reference sequence). CDR3 in DNA: TGTGCCTGGAGTACCGGGCCCCCAGAGACCCAGTACTTC. Its protein product is CAWSTGPPETQYF.

This chain links TRBV19 with TRBJ1-1; 7 nucleotides agree with TRBD1. The CDR3 covers 13 residues. Germline assignment: CDR1 LNHDA and CDR2 SQIVND (reference sequence). V dropped 6 bases and J dropped 8; count of bases not matched to a gene: 9. The CDR3 spells CASSRTGATEAFF. CDR3 sequence (DNA): TGTGCCAGTAGCAGGACAGGAGCCACAGAAGCTTTCTTT.